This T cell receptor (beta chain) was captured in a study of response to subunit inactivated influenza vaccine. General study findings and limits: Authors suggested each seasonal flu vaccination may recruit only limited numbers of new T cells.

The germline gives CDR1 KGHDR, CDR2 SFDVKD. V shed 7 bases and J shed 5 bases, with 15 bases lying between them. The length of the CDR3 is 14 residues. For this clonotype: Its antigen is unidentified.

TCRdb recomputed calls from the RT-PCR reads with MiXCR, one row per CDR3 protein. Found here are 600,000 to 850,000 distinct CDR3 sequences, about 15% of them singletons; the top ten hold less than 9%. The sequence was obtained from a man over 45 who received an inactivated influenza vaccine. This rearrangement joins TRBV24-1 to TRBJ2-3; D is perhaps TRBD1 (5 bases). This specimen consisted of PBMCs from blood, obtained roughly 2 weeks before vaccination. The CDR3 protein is CATSDSAGLDTQYF. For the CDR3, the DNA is TGTGCCACCAGCGATAGTGCAGGGCTAGATACGCAGTATTTT.